This TCR beta chain appears in the sequencing data of a study of blood T cell dynamics during melanoma immunotherapy. Across the whole study: Standard first-line treatment here was pembrolizumab or nivolumab plus ipilimumab in metastatic melanoma.

The length of the CDR3 is 15 residues. Germline CDR1 is SGHRS and CDR2 is YFSETQ. Losses at the gene ends were 6 bases for V and 7 bases for J; bases not matched to a gene: 11. Each bulk PBMC sample had about 350 ng DNA loaded. Generated by immunoSEQ multiplex PCR, the TCRdb table keeps only in-frame clones and is missing some. The data show over 10,000 clones, about 90% seen once. Time point here: pre-treatment baseline. At 12 weeks after first infusion, RECIST 1.1 defined response for most patients. Prior systemic cancer therapy, immunosuppressant use and other active malignancies excluded patients. This receptor was taken from a human donor with melanoma. The sample here was blood, taken from a patient treated with checkpoint blockade. The chain couples TRBV5-1 to TRBJ1-4; 8 bases are a match to TRBD1. The CDR3 bases are TGCGCCAGCACCCGGACAGGGTTGGACGGTGAAAAACTGTTTTTT. Translation: CASTRTGLDGEKLFF.